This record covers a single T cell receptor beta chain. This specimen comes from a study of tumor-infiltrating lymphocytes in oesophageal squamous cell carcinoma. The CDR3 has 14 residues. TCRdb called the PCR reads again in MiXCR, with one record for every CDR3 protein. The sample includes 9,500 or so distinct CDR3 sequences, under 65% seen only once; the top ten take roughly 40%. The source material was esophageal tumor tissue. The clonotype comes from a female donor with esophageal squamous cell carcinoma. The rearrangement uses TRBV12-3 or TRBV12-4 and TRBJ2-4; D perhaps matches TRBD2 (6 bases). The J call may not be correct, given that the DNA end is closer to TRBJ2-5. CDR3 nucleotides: TGTGCCAGCAGTTTAGCGGGAGGTGGGGAGACCCAGTACTTC. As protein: CASSLAGGGETQYF.